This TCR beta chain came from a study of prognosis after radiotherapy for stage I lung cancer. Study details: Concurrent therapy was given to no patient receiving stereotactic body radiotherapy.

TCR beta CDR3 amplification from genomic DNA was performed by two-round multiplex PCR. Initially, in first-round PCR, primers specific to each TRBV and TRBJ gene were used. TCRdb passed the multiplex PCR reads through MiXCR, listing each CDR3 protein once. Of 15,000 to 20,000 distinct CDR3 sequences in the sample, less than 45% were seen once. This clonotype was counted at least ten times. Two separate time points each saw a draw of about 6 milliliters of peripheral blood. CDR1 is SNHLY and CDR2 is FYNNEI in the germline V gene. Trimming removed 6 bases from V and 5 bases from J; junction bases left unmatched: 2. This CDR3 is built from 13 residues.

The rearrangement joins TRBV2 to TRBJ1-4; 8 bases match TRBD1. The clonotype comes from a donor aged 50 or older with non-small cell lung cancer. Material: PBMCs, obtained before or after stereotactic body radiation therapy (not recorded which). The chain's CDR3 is CASSNRGNEKLFF. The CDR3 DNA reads TGTGCCAGCAGCAACAGGGGGAATGAAAAACTGTTTTTT.